The rows below give T cell receptor beta chains drawn from one sample of a study of T cells after yellow fever vaccination. TCRdb re-analysed the 5' RACE reads in MiXCR, keeping a single row per CDR3 protein. The repertoire holds about 320,000 distinct CDR3 sequences, with about 10% as singletons. Sequences were derived from CD4+ T cells sorted from PBMCs, sampled 45 days after the yellow fever booster vaccination. Receptor source: a man between 18 and 35 years old who received the YFV17D yellow fever vaccine. Each CDR3 is given with its conserved first and last residue. A D gene is named only where the DNA matches it firmly. Rows may omit the clone size; those that give it use once, few, many or a size class.

J gene: TRBJ2-7
V gene: TRBV29-1
clone size: -
D gene: -
CDR3 DNA: TGCAGCGTTGGACAGCGAGAATCCTACGAGCAGTACTTC
CDR3 protein: CSVGQRESYEQYF

J gene: TRBJ1-1
V gene: TRBV6-2/TRBV6-3
clone size: few
D gene: TRBD1
CDR3 DNA: TGTGCCGCGAGGGGACAGCCAAACACTGAAGCTTTCTTT
CDR3 protein: CAARGQPNTEAFF

J gene: TRBJ2-1
V gene: TRBV28
clone size: few
D gene: TRBD2
CDR3 DNA: TGTGCCAGCAGTTCCCCCGGCGGGGGGGGGCCGTACGGGCAGTTCTTC
CDR3 protein: CASSSPGGGGPYGQFF

J gene: TRBJ2-2
V gene: TRBV7-2
clone size: -
D gene: -
CDR3 DNA: TGTGCCAGCAGCTACCGCGGGGCGAACACCGGGGAGCTGTTTTTT
CDR3 protein: CASSYRGANTGELFF

J gene: TRBJ2-1
V gene: TRBV5-1
clone size: -
D gene: -
CDR3 DNA: TGCGCCAGCAGCTTGCAAACCTACAATGAGCAGTTCTTC
CDR3 protein: CASSLQTYNEQFF

J gene: TRBJ2-5
V gene: TRBV20-1
clone size: many
D gene: -
CDR3 DNA: TGCAGTGCTTCGAACCGAGAAGAGACCCAGTACTTC
CDR3 protein: CSASNREETQYF

J gene: TRBJ2-3
V gene: TRBV20-1
clone size: few
D gene: -
CDR3 DNA: TGCAGTGCTAGAGAATCGGGAACAGATACGCAGTATTTT
CDR3 protein: CSARESGTDTQYF

J gene: TRBJ1-6
V gene: TRBV27
clone size: few
D gene: -
CDR3 DNA: TGTGCCAGCAGTTTTAATGGGGCAGATTCACCCCTCCACTTT
CDR3 protein: CASSFNGADSPLHF

J gene: TRBJ1-1
V gene: TRBV6-6
clone size: -
D gene: -
CDR3 DNA: TGTGCCAGCATCTTAGAGGGTATTGAAGCTTTCTTT
CDR3 protein: CASILEGIEAFF

J gene: TRBJ2-3
V gene: TRBV6-2/TRBV6-3
clone size: few
D gene: TRBD2
CDR3 DNA: TGTGCCAGCAGTCCCGGGACTAGCGGGTCAGATACGCAGTATTTT
CDR3 protein: CASSPGTSGSDTQYF

J gene: TRBJ2-5
V gene: TRBV11-3
clone size: -
D gene: TRBD2
CDR3 DNA: TGTGCCAGCAGCTTAGGCCGGCGGACTAGCGGGGGACAAGAGACCCAGTACTTC
CDR3 protein: CASSLGRRTSGGQETQYF

J gene: TRBJ1-1
V gene: TRBV14
clone size: -
D gene: -
CDR3 DNA: TGTGCCAGCAGCCAAGGACCGACGGGGGCTTTCTTT
CDR3 protein: CASSQGPTGAFF

J gene: TRBJ1-2
V gene: TRBV18
clone size: few
D gene: -
CDR3 DNA: TGTGCCAGCTCGCAAAACTCAGGGTCCCATGGCTACACCTTC
CDR3 protein: CASSQNSGSHGYTF

J gene: TRBJ1-2
V gene: TRBV4-1
clone size: few
D gene: TRBD1
CDR3 DNA: TGCGCCAGCAGCCAAGGGGTGGGACAGGGTGGCTACACCTTC
CDR3 protein: CASSQGVGQGGYTF

J gene: TRBJ2-1
V gene: TRBV10-1
clone size: few
D gene: -
CDR3 DNA: TGCGCCAGCAGGCAGGGAAAGCAGTTCTTC
CDR3 protein: CASRQGKQFF

J gene: TRBJ1-1
V gene: TRBV4-1
clone size: few
D gene: -
CDR3 DNA: TGCGCCAGCAGCCAAGATACCTTCGGAAGCACTGAAGCTTTCTTT
CDR3 protein: CASSQDTFGSTEAFF

J gene: TRBJ1-1
V gene: TRBV7-2
clone size: -
D gene: -
CDR3 DNA: TGTGCCAGCAGCCTCATGACCTCCGAAGCTTTCTTT
CDR3 protein: CASSLMTSEAFF

J gene: TRBJ2-1
V gene: TRBV7-7
clone size: many
D gene: TRBD2
CDR3 DNA: TGTGCCAGCAGCTCCGGGACTAGCGGGGGCAATGAGCAGTTCTTC
CDR3 protein: CASSSGTSGGNEQFF

J gene: TRBJ1-5
V gene: TRBV4-3
clone size: -
D gene: -
CDR3 DNA: TGCGCCAGCAGCCAAGATGCAACCGGGCGGCAGCCCCAGCATTTT
CDR3 protein: CASSQDATGRQPQHF

J gene: TRBJ2-7
V gene: TRBV28
clone size: few
D gene: TRBD1
CDR3 DNA: TGTGCCAGCAGTTTAAGGGGAGTGGACAGGGGTACCTACGAGCAGTACTTC
CDR3 protein: CASSLRGVDRGTYEQYF

J gene: TRBJ2-1
V gene: TRBV12-3/TRBV12-4
clone size: many
D gene: -
CDR3 DNA: TGTGCCAGCAGTTCTCAGAACTACAATGAGCAGTTCTTC
CDR3 protein: CASSSQNYNEQFF

J gene: TRBJ2-5
V gene: TRBV10-3
clone size: few
D gene: TRBD1
CDR3 DNA: TGTGCCATCAGCTTACAGGGGGCTGGGCAAGAGACCCAGTACTTC
CDR3 protein: CAISLQGAGQETQYF

J gene: TRBJ1-6
V gene: TRBV12-3/TRBV12-4
clone size: few
D gene: -
CDR3 DNA: TGTGCCAGTCAGGACAGCGGACGCTCACCCCTCCACTTT
CDR3 protein: CASQDSGRSPLHF

J gene: TRBJ2-2
V gene: TRBV6-6
clone size: -
D gene: TRBD1
CDR3 DNA: TGTGCCAGCAGCCCCGTGGGACAGAAGGGTACCGGGGAGCTGTTTTTT
CDR3 protein: CASSPVGQKGTGELFF

J gene: TRBJ2-4
V gene: TRBV28
clone size: few
D gene: -
CDR3 DNA: TGTGCCAGCAGTTTATATAGGGCCCTCCTAGCCAAAAACATTCAGTACTTC
CDR3 protein: CASSLYRALLAKNIQYF

J gene: TRBJ2-2
V gene: TRBV7-9
clone size: few
D gene: -
CDR3 DNA: TGTGCCAGCAGCTTAAGGTCGCCGAACACCGGGGAGCTGTTTTTT
CDR3 protein: CASSLRSPNTGELFF

J gene: TRBJ2-3
V gene: TRBV20-1
clone size: few
D gene: TRBD1
CDR3 DNA: TGCAGTGCGTCTGGTAGCAGGGGGTCTCCCCCAGATACGCAGTATTTT
CDR3 protein: CSASGSRGSPPDTQYF

J gene: TRBJ2-3
V gene: TRBV18
clone size: many
D gene: TRBD1
CDR3 DNA: TGTGCCAGCTCACGACAGGGGGACCTCAGAGATACGCAGTATTTT
CDR3 protein: CASSRQGDLRDTQYF

J gene: TRBJ1-1
V gene: TRBV4-1
clone size: -
D gene: -
CDR3 DNA: TGCGCCAGCAGCCAAGTTATAGAGCTTGAAGCTTTCTTT
CDR3 protein: CASSQVIELEAFF

J gene: TRBJ2-2
V gene: TRBV25-1
clone size: -
D gene: -
CDR3 DNA: TGTGCCAGCAGTTTTCAGGACGTGAACACCGGGGAGCTGTTTTTT
CDR3 protein: CASSFQDVNTGELFF

J gene: TRBJ2-5
V gene: TRBV5-1
clone size: few
D gene: TRBD2
CDR3 DNA: TGCGCCAGCAGCTCGGGACTAGCGGGGGGCGAAGAGACCCAGTACTTC
CDR3 protein: CASSSGLAGGEETQYF

J gene: TRBJ1-1
V gene: TRBV12-3/TRBV12-4
clone size: -
D gene: -
CDR3 DNA: TGTGCCAGCAGTACGTCAAGGCGAGTCGACACTGAAGCTTTCTTT
CDR3 protein: CASSTSRRVDTEAFF

J gene: TRBJ2-1
V gene: TRBV7-7
clone size: -
D gene: TRBD2
CDR3 DNA: TGTGCTAGCAGCTTACGGGGAGCGGGGGCGGGTAATGAGCAGTTCTTC
CDR3 protein: CASSLRGAGAGNEQFF

J gene: TRBJ2-5
V gene: TRBV4-1
clone size: many
D gene: -
CDR3 DNA: TGCGCCAGCAGTCTAGTAGGGTTGGAGACCCAGTACTTC
CDR3 protein: CASSLVGLETQYF

J gene: TRBJ1-3
V gene: TRBV5-1
clone size: -
D gene: TRBD1
CDR3 DNA: TGCGCCAGCAGCGTGACAGGGCAGAGTGGAAACACCATATATTTT
CDR3 protein: CASSVTGQSGNTIYF

J gene: TRBJ1-4
V gene: TRBV7-2
clone size: -
D gene: -
CDR3 DNA: TGTGCCAGCAGCCCGTCAGGGATTAATGAAAAACTGTTTTTT
CDR3 protein: CASSPSGINEKLFF

J gene: TRBJ2-3
V gene: TRBV24-1
clone size: few
D gene: -
CDR3 DNA: TGTGCCACCTCACTACACACAGATACGCAGTATTTT
CDR3 protein: CATSLHTDTQYF

J gene: TRBJ1-2
V gene: TRBV5-1
clone size: -
D gene: -
CDR3 DNA: TGCGCCAGCAGTTCCGTCGGTGTAGCAGATGGCTACACCTTC
CDR3 protein: CASSSVGVADGYTF

J gene: TRBJ2-2
V gene: TRBV7-3
clone size: few
D gene: -
CDR3 DNA: TGTGCCAGCAGCTCGTCCGGGGCCTCCACCGGGGAGCTGTTTTTT
CDR3 protein: CASSSSGASTGELFF

J gene: TRBJ1-4
V gene: TRBV11-2
clone size: few
D gene: -
CDR3 DNA: TGTGCCAGCAGCTTATCACGGTGGGCAACTAATGAAAAACTGTTTTTT
CDR3 protein: CASSLSRWATNEKLFF

J gene: TRBJ2-2
V gene: TRBV9
clone size: -
D gene: TRBD2
CDR3 DNA: TGTGCCAGCAGCGGTCGACTAGCGGGGGGGCCCGGGGAGCTGTTTTTT
CDR3 protein: CASSGRLAGGPGELFF

J gene: TRBJ1-1
V gene: TRBV4-1
clone size: -
D gene: -
CDR3 DNA: TGCGCCAGCAGCCAACCACATTACATGAACACTGAAGCTTTCTTT
CDR3 protein: CASSQPHYMNTEAFF

J gene: TRBJ2-3
V gene: TRBV6-5
clone size: -
D gene: -
CDR3 DNA: TGTGCCAGCAGATTCAGGGGAGTCACAGATACGCAGTATTTT
CDR3 protein: CASRFRGVTDTQYF

J gene: TRBJ1-1
V gene: TRBV27
clone size: few
D gene: -
CDR3 DNA: TGTGCCAGCAGTTCCCCCGTCGTAAATGAAGCTTTCTTT
CDR3 protein: CASSSPVVNEAFF

J gene: TRBJ2-5
V gene: TRBV5-8
clone size: few
D gene: -
CDR3 DNA: TGTGCCAGCAGCTTTCATGGAGAGACCCAGTACTTC
CDR3 protein: CASSFHGETQYF

J gene: TRBJ1-1
V gene: TRBV9
clone size: -
D gene: -
CDR3 DNA: TGTGCCAGCAGCGTAGGGGCAGGGCCGACTGAAGCTTTCTTT
CDR3 protein: CASSVGAGPTEAFF

J gene: TRBJ2-7
V gene: TRBV5-1
clone size: many
D gene: -
CDR3 DNA: TGCGCCAGCAGCCGCACTGGGACGGAGAGGTACGAGCAGTACTTC
CDR3 protein: CASSRTGTERYEQYF

J gene: TRBJ2-3
V gene: TRBV4-1
clone size: few
D gene: TRBD2
CDR3 DNA: TGCGCCAGCAGCCCGACGACTAGCGGGGGAGGTGATACGCAGTATTTT
CDR3 protein: CASSPTTSGGGDTQYF

J gene: TRBJ1-5
V gene: TRBV18
clone size: few
D gene: -
CDR3 DNA: TGTGCCAGCTCACAGCTTAGTAGCAATCAGCCCCAGCATTTT
CDR3 protein: CASSQLSSNQPQHF

J gene: TRBJ2-2
V gene: TRBV11-2
clone size: -
D gene: -
CDR3 DNA: TGTGCCAGCAGCTCCTGGGACGCGAGCGGAGAGCTGTTTTTT
CDR3 protein: CASSSWDASGELFF

J gene: TRBJ1-6
V gene: TRBV27
clone size: few
D gene: -
CDR3 DNA: TGTGCCAGCAGTCCACAGACGGGGAGCTCCTATAATTCACCCCTCCACTTT
CDR3 protein: CASSPQTGSSYNSPLHF

J gene: TRBJ2-5
V gene: TRBV7-2
clone size: -
D gene: TRBD1
CDR3 DNA: TGTGCCAGCAGATTCCCCCGCGGACAGGGGGCAGAGACCCAGTACTTC
CDR3 protein: CASRFPRGQGAETQYF

J gene: TRBJ2-2
V gene: TRBV12-3/TRBV12-4
clone size: -
D gene: -
CDR3 DNA: TGTGCCAGCATCGCTGGGAGGAAGAACACCGGGGAGCTGTTTTTT
CDR3 protein: CASIAGRKNTGELFF